These T cell receptor beta chains were read from a single sample in a study of memory CD4+ T cells and cytomegalovirus serostatus. Clones were sequenced by immunoSEQ multiplex PCR, and TCRdb holds only the in-frame ones, with some missing. The sample holds about 57,000 clones, roughly four fifths seen once. The sequenced material came from memory CD4+ T cells from blood. All receptors come from an adult in good health and CMV-seronegative. The CDR3 runs from the conserved cysteine through the conserved F or W. The order of the fields is CDR3 length, V gene, clone size, D gene, J gene, CDR3 DNA, CDR3 protein. A D gene is named only where the DNA matches it firmly. Clone size is given for some rows only: seen once, a few or many times, or a class if the clone is expanded.

11	TRBV5-8	-	-	TRBJ2-4	TGTGCCAGCACTATGGCAAACATTCAGTACTTC	CASTMANIQYF
15	TRBV7-8	-	TRBD1	TRBJ1-1	TGTGCCAGCAGCTTATCGGGACAGGGCGTCGCTGAAGCTTTCTTT	CASSLSGQGVAEAFF
13	TRBV15	-	-	TRBJ1-2	TGTGCCACCAGCAGAGAACAGGGCGTTGGCTACACCTTC	CATSREQGVGYTF
15	TRBV28	-	TRBD2	TRBJ2-5	TGTGCCAGCAGTTTACCTAGCGGGTCCCAAGAGACCCAGTACTTC	CASSLPSGSQETQYF
15	TRBV4-1	few	-	TRBJ1-5	TGCGCCAGCAGCCAAGCCGAGTACAGCAATCAGCCCCAGCATTTT	CASSQAEYSNQPQHF
17	TRBV4-2	few	-	TRBJ2-5	TGTGCCAGCAGCCAAGATGGTCGCGGAAATGGTGCTGAGACCCAGTACTTC	CASSQDGRGNGAETQYF
14	TRBV5-5	once	-	TRBJ1-1	TGTGCCAGCAGTCAGGGGACGGTGAACACTGAAGCTTTCTTT	CASSQGTVNTEAFF
16	TRBV5-4	-	-	TRBJ1-5	TGTGCCAGCAGCTGGGGGGGTAGGGGAAGCAATCAGCCCCAGCATTTT	CASSWGGRGSNQPQHF
15	TRBV5-1	-	-	TRBJ1-6	TGCGCCAGCAGCATAGGGGAGTATAATAATTCACCCCTCCACTTT	CASSIGEYNNSPLHF
16	TRBV7-2	once	-	TRBJ2-1	TGTGCCAGCAGCTTATCCGGGACACCTTCCTACAATGAGCAGTTCTTC	CASSLSGTPSYNEQFF
15	TRBV9	-	-	TRBJ1-2	TGTGCCAGCAGCCCCGGAGGTTGGAGTGACTATGGCTACACCTTC	CASSPGGWSDYGYTF
15	TRBV28	-	-	TRBJ2-7	TGTGCCAGCTCTTTCGGGGCTAATCGGGCCTACGAGCAGTACTTC	CASSFGANRAYEQYF
15	TRBV28	-	TRBD1	TRBJ2-7	TGTGCCAGCACTCGCGGACAGGCCCTCTCCTACGAGCAGTACTTC	CASTRGQALSYEQYF
14	TRBV4-1	-	-	TRBJ2-1	TGCGCCAGCAGCCAACCGACGCCAGGCGCTGAGCAGTTCTTC	CASSQPTPGAEQFF
13	TRBV9	-	-	TRBJ1-3	TGTGCCTCTGGGGGCAACTCTGGAAACACCATATATTTT	CASGGNSGNTIYF
15	TRBV7-9	-	-	TRBJ1-5	TGTGCCAGCAGCCCGGGGGCGGGGAGAGGGCAGCCCCAGCATTTT	CASSPGAGRGQPQHF
15	TRBV28	-	-	TRBJ1-3	TGTGCCAGCACCGAGCCCTTAGGGGCTGGAAACACCATATATTTT	CASTEPLGAGNTIYF
15	TRBV7-9	-	TRBD2	TRBJ2-3	TGTGCCAGCAGTTTTCGGGGGGGGCCTACAGATACGCAGTATTTT	CASSFRGGPTDTQYF
13	TRBV5-1	-	-	TRBJ1-4	TGCGCCAGCAGCTGGGGCTCTAATGAAAAACTGTTTTTT	CASSWGSNEKLFF
13	TRBV6-4	few	TRBD1	TRBJ2-7	TGTGCCAGCAGTGAACAGGGGGTCGGCGAGCAGTACTTC	CASSEQGVGEQYF
13	TRBV19	-	-	TRBJ1-4	TGTGCCAGTAGTATAATGACCAATGAAAAACTGTTTTTT	CASSIMTNEKLFF
15	TRBV5-5	once	-	TRBJ1-3	TGTGCCAGCAGCCCTCAGACAGGAGTTGGAAACACCATATATTTT	CASSPQTGVGNTIYF
14	TRBV2	-	-	TRBJ1-6	TGTGCCAGCAGTGGTCAGGGTATCAATTCACCCCTCCACTTT	CASSGQGINSPLHF
16	TRBV5-6	-	TRBD1	TRBJ1-2	TGTGCCAGCAGTTATTGGCGTAGTCAGGGGGCGGATGGCTACACCTTC	CASSYWRSQGADGYTF
16	TRBV5-1	once	-	TRBJ1-4	TGCGCCAGCAGCTTGGGGCGGGGGTCATCAAATGAAAAACTGTTTTTT	CASSLGRGSSNEKLFF
12	TRBV7-8	few	-	TRBJ1-5	TGTGCCAGCAGCTTAGGTGACCAGCCCCAGCATTTT	CASSLGDQPQHF
13	TRBV6-4	few	-	TRBJ2-3	TGTGCCAGCAGTGTATTAGGAGGAGATACGCAGTATTTT	CASSVLGGDTQYF
16	TRBV19	once	TRBD1	TRBJ2-6	TGTGCCAGTAGTACGGACAGGGCAGGGGGGGCCAACGTCCTGACTTTC	CASSTDRAGGANVLTF
17	TRBV28	once	TRBD1	TRBJ1-5	TGTGCCAGCAGCCCTTACCGGGACAGGGGGCGGAATCAGCCCCAGCATTTT	CASSPYRDRGRNQPQHF
13	TRBV2	-	-	TRBJ2-7	TGTGCCAGCAGTGAAGCTAGGCGGAACGAGCAGTACTTC	CASSEARRNEQYF
12	TRBV18	-	TRBD1	TRBJ1-2	TGTGCCAGCTCACCTCAGGGGGAAGGCTACACCTTC	CASSPQGEGYTF
14	TRBV5-1	-	-	TRBJ1-2	TGCGCCAGCAGCTTGATGGGGGGCGGCTATGGCTACACCTTC	CASSLMGGGYGYTF
16	TRBV5-1	-	TRBD1	TRBJ1-1	TGCGCCAGCAGCTCCTCCAACAGGGGGATAGGCACTGAAGCTTTCTTT	CASSSSNRGIGTEAFF
17	TRBV5-4	few	TRBD2	TRBJ2-3	TGTGCCAGCAGCTTGTCTAGCGGGGCTATTAGCACAGATACGCAGTATTTT	CASSLSSGAISTDTQYF
13	TRBV18	few	TRBD1	TRBJ1-1	TGTGCCAGCCAGGGGGCCAGGAACACTGAAGCTTTCTTT	CASQGARNTEAFF
17	TRBV9	-	TRBD2	TRBJ2-1	TGTGCCAGCAGCCCAACTAGGGGACTAGCAGACTACAATGAGCAGTTCTTC	CASSPTRGLADYNEQFF
14	TRBV12-5	-	-	TRBJ2-4	TGTGCTAGTGGTTCCGGGACACATAAAAACATTCAGTACTTC	CASGSGTHKNIQYF
15	TRBV2	-	TRBD2	TRBJ2-3	TGTGCCAGCAGGAGAAGCGGGGGAAGCACAGATACGCAGTATTTT	CASRRSGGSTDTQYF
14	TRBV5-1	-	-	TRBJ2-2	TGCGCCAGCAGTGCAGGGATGTCCACCGGGGAGCTGTTTTTT	CASSAGMSTGELFF
13	TRBV5-1	-	TRBD1	TRBJ2-4	TGCGCCAGCAGCACGACAGGGGGTAACATTCAGTACTTC	CASSTTGGNIQYF
15	TRBV6-1	-	-	TRBJ1-2	TGTGCCAGCAGTGAAGGAGACAGTTCTAACTATGGCTACACCTTC	CASSEGDSSNYGYTF
16	TRBV18	-	-	TRBJ1-2	TGTGCCAGCTCACCCCCCTCGTTAGGGTTGGATGTCGGCTACACCTTC	CASSPPSLGLDVGYTF
16	TRBV29-1	-	TRBD1	TRBJ2-2	TGCAGCGTTTCTCCTACACAGGGGCGGACCACCGGGGAGCTGTTTTTT	CSVSPTQGRTTGELFF
10	TRBV6-1	-	-	TRBJ2-7	TGTGCCAGCAAACTATACGAGCAGTACTTC	CASKLYEQYF
14	TRBV6-6	-	-	TRBJ2-7	TGTGCCAGCAGTTACCGGGACAAATCCTACGAGCAGTACTTC	CASSYRDKSYEQYF
16	TRBV5-1	-	TRBD1	TRBJ2-3	TGCGCCAGCAGCGTCATCCGGGACAGTAACGCAGATACGCAGTATTTT	CASSVIRDSNADTQYF
15	TRBV7-6	-	-	TRBJ2-4	TGTGCCAGCAGCCCTAGTGTCTCCTCCAAAAACATTCAGTACTTC	CASSPSVSSKNIQYF
14	TRBV28	-	-	TRBJ1-6	TGTGCCAGCAAATTCAAGTTGGCGTCTTCACCCCTCCACTTT	CASKFKLASSPLHF
14	TRBV5-6	-	TRBD1	TRBJ2-5	TGTGCCAGCAGCAAGGGACAGCCGCGGGAGACCCAGTACTTC	CASSKGQPRETQYF
15	TRBV21-1	once	-	TRBJ2-1	TGTGCCAGCAGCAAAGACCCGGGGCCCAGCGGTGAGCAGTTCTTC	CASSKDPGPSGEQFF
11	TRBV6-5	-	-	TRBJ1-1	TGTGCCGCTCGCTCCTGGGCCGGAGCTTTCTTT	CAARSWAGAFF
14	TRBV10-1	-	-	TRBJ2-7	TGCGCCAGCAGTGAGTCAGGAAGGGAAAGAGAGCAGTACTTC	CASSESGREREQYF
15	TRBV30	-	TRBD1	TRBJ2-1	TGTGCCTGGAGCCTTGGACAGGGGTCCTACAATGAGCAGTTCTTC	CAWSLGQGSYNEQFF
15	TRBV5-1	medium-sized	TRBD2	TRBJ2-5	TGCGCCAGCAGTCGAACTAGCGGGAACCAAGAGACCCAGTACTTC	CASSRTSGNQETQYF
13	TRBV6-5	-	-	TRBJ1-5	TGTGCCAGCAGCCTAGACACCAATCAGCCCCAGCATTTT	CASSLDTNQPQHF